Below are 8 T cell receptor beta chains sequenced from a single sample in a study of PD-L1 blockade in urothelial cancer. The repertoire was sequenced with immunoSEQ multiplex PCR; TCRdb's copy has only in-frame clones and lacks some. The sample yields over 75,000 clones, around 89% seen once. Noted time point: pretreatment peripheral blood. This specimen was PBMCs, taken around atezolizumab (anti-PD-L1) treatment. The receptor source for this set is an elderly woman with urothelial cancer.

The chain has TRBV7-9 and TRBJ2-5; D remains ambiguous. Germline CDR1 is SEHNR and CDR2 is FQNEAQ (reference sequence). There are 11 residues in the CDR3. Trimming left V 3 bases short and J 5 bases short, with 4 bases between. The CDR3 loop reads CASSFSETQYF. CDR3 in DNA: TGTGCCAGCAGCTTTTCGGAGACCCAGTACTTC.

The CDR3 DNA sequence: TGTGCCAGTAGTATATCGCCGGGGATGAGGGCTTTCTTT. Translation gives CASSISPGMRAFF. V and J are TRBV19 and TRBJ1-1; D call uncertain. Trimming left V 2 bases short and J 11 bases short, with 15 bases between. The CDR3 length is 13 residues. Germline-derived CDR1 and CDR2 are LNHDA and SQIVND (reference sequence).

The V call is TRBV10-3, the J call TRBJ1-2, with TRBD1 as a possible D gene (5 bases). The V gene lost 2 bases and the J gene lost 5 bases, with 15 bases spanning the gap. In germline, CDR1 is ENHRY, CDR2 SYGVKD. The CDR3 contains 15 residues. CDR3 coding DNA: TGTGCCATCAGTGAGGGGGTAGGGGCGAGGTATGGCTACACCTTC. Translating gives CAISEGVGARYGYTF.

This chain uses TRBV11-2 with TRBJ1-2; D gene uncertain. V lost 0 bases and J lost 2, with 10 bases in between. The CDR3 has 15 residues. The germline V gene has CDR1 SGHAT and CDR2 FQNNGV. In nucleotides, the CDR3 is TGTGCCAGCAGCTTAGACGAGATCGCCAACTATGGCTACACCTTC. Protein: CASSLDEIANYGYTF.

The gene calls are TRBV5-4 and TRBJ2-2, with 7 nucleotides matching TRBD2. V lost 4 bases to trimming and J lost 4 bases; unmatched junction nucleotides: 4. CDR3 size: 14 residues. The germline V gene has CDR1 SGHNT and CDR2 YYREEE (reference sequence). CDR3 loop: CASSLGRGTGELFF. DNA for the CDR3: TGTGCCAGCAGCCTGGGGAGGGGCACCGGGGAGCTGTTTTTT. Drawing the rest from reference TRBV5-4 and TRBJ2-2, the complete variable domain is ETGVTQSPTHLIKTRGQQVTLRCSSQSGHNTVSWYQQALGQGPQFIFQYYREEENGRGNFPPRFSGLQFPNYSSELNVNALELDDSALYLCASSLGRGTGELFFGEGSRLTVL.

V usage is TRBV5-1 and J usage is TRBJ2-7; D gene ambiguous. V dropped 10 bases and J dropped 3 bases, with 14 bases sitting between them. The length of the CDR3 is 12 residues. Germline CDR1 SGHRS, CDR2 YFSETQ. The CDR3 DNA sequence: TGCGCCGACACGATCGCACTCTACGAGCAGTACTTC. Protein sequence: CADTIALYEQYF.

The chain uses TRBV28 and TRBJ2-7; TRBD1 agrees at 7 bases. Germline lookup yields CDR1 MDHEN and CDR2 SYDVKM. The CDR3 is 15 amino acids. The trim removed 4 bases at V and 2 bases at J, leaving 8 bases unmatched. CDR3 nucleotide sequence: TGTGCCAGCAGTTCCACCGGGACAGTAACCTACGAGCAGTACTTC. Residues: CASSSTGTVTYEQYF.

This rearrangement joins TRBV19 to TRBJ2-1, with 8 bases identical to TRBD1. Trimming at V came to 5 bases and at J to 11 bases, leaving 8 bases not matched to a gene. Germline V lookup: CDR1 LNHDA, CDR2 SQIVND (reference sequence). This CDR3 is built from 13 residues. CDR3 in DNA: TGTGCCAGTAGTGTGACAGGGGTCGCAAAGCAGTTCTTC. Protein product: CASSVTGVAKQFF.